Below, one TCR beta chain is given with its context. Its target is unknown. These data originate in a study of T cell repertoires in cytomegalovirus infection. Overall study context: Peptides in the study included HLA-C-restricted and HLA-B-restricted CMV epitopes. Matching HLA type, along with CMV infection, was indicated by public TCR beta signatures.

Study outcomes and limitations: There were carriers of CMV plus the relevant HLA, and cumulative public TCR beta family frequency identified them. Clonotype analysis showed dominance of the ex vivo response by HLA-C-restricted CMV-specific TCR beta clonotypes.

TCRdb passed the reads through MiXCR, listing each CDR3 protein once. The sample shows 20,000 to 25,000 distinct CDR3 sequences, about 39% of them seen only once. Material: CD8+ T cells from cultured PBMCs, obtained from culture after CMV antigen stimulation. This receptor was obtained from a human donor in good health (CMV status not recorded). Some clones in this sample may be carry-over from other donors' samples.

The CDR3 region is CASSSPRTGYHEQYF. CDR3 nucleotides: TGTGCCAGCAGTTCCCCCCGGACAGGGTACCACGAGCAGTACTTC. The chain is built from TRBV12-3 or TRBV12-4 and TRBJ2-7, with 8 bases identical to TRBD1. J gave up 5 bases and V 4 bases, and 10 bases lay outside the gene matches. CDR3 length equals 15 residues.